These 28 T cell receptor beta chains originate from one sample sequenced in a study of beta chain features in type 1 diabetes (dated by TCRdb to the late 2010s). Library preparation was by the immunoSEQ multiplex PCR assay. The High Capacity cDNA Reverse Transcription Kit was used to reverse transcribe all of the isolated RNA, meaning that expressed TCRB transcripts were what got sequenced. Here the immuneACCESS table is served through TCRdb, limited to in-frame sequences with V and J called. Missing clones are a known gap in these copies; in checked studies unresolved V genes cover under half, and the rest lacks a known reason. The sample records 120,000 to 150,000 clones, about 9.4% of which are singletons. The ten most abundant clones make up under 1.5% of the sample. The specimen sequenced was naive CD4+ T cells from blood. Taken with the paper, the label for cell subset or site translates to: true naive CD4+ T cells. Receptors originate from a man younger than 30 in good health.

The chain links TRBV5-4 to TRBJ2-5, with 14 bases that match TRBD2. The CDR3 consists of 17 residues. The V gene's germline CDR1 is SGHNT and CDR2 YYREEE (reference sequence). Germline trimming cut 6 bases from V and 4 bases from J; bases unmatched to any gene: 11. The CDR3 reads CASTMIGTSGGLETQYF. The CDR3 DNA reads TGTGCCAGCACGATGATAGGGACTAGCGGGGGACTAGAGACCCAGTACTTC.

This clone was picked up a small number of times. The rearrangement uses TRBV5-8 and TRBJ1-2, with a possible D match to TRBD1 (6 bases). The CDR3 consists of 13 residues. Trimming shortened V by 2 bases and J by 2 bases, and 7 bases separated the two germline ends. Germline values: CDR1 SGHTS, CDR2 YDEGEE. The CDR3, as DNA: TGTGCCAGCAGCTTCGACAGGAACTATGGCTACACCTTC. Its translation: CASSFDRNYGYTF.

The sample holds a few counts of this clone. This chain joins TRBV9 and TRBJ2-3; 15 positions agree with TRBD2. The CDR3 runs 16 residues. Per the germline V gene, CDR1 is SGDLS and CDR2 is YYNGEE. V trimming: 3 bases; J trimming: 4 bases; junction bases outside the gene matches: 3. CDR3 loop: CASSARTSGGADTQYF. For the CDR3, the DNA is TGTGCCAGCAGCGCCCGGACTAGCGGGGGGGCAGATACGCAGTATTTT.

The chain joins TRBV7-9 to TRBJ2-7; D possibly corresponds to TRBD2 (5 bases). The CDR3 spans 13 residues. With 5 bases removed from V and 7 bases from J, the gap between germline ends came to 15 bases. Germline V gives CDR1 SEHNR, CDR2 FQNEAQ (reference sequence). The CDR3 region has the DNA TGTGCCAGCAGCCTAGTTTCGACGGGGGAGCAGTACTTC. This gives the protein CASSLVSTGEQYF.

There are a few counts of this clone. The gene calls are TRBV5-1 and TRBJ2-3; 10 positions agree with TRBD2. The CDR3 consists of 16 residues. Germline-derived CDR1 and CDR2 are SGHRS and YFSETQ. The V and J ends lost 0 bases and 2 bases, in that order; junction bases with no gene match: 3. CDR3: CASSLAGTSATDTQYF. The CDR3 DNA is TGCGCCAGCAGCTTGGCCGGGACTAGCGCCACAGATACGCAGTATTTT.

The genes are TRBV11-2 and TRBJ2-3; unclear D gene. Per germline, CDR1 SGHAT and CDR2 FQNNGV. This CDR3 contains 15 residues. V shed 2 bases and J shed 4 bases, with 13 bases lying between them. The CDR3 loop is CASSLSRVAPDTQYF. As DNA, the CDR3 is TGTGCCAGCAGCTTATCTCGGGTAGCTCCAGATACGCAGTATTTT.

This clone occurred a few times. V and J are TRBV7-9 and TRBJ1-2; 10 positions match TRBD1. The J segment lost 4 bases and the V segment lost 6 bases, leaving 8 bases of the junction unmatched. This CDR3 comprises 15 residues. The V gene's germline CDR1 is SEHNR and CDR2 FQNEAQ (reference sequence). The CDR3 DNA reads as TGTGCCAGCAGTCTCCCGGGACAGGGGATCTATGGCTACACCTTC. It is translated as CASSLPGQGIYGYTF.

This rearrangement joins TRBV7-2 to TRBJ2-2, with 10 bases aligning to TRBD1. CDR1 is SGHTA and CDR2 is FQGNSA in the germline V gene. Germline trimming cut 1 base from V and 6 bases from J; bases unmatched to any gene: 5. CDR3 size: 16 residues. CDR3 amino acids: CASSLEGQGIPGELFF. The CDR3 DNA reads TGTGCCAGCAGCTTAGAGGGACAGGGGATTCCCGGGGAGCTGTTTTTT.

This clone has a handful of counts. Within the sample, other DNA sequences also encode this same CDR3. Here the CDR3 reads CASSPPRGGAYEQYF. In nucleotides, the CDR3 is TGTGCCAGCTCACCACCGCGCGGGGGGGCCTACGAGCAGTACTTC. The V and J genes are TRBV18 and TRBJ2-7; 9 bases align to TRBD2. The CDR3 is 15 residues long. Germline CDR1 is KGHSH and CDR2 is LQKENI. V shed 0 bases, J shed 2 bases, and the junction held 2 bases outside the gene matches. Full variable domain (outside the CDR3, taken from reference TRBV18 and TRBJ2-7): NAGVMQNPRHLVRRRGQEARLRCSPMKGHSHVYWYRQLPEEGLKFMVYLQKENIIDESGMPKERFSAEFPKEGPSILRIQQVVRGDSAAYFCASSPPRGGAYEQYFGPGTRLTVT.

This clone came up a few times. The V and J genes are TRBV6-5 and TRBJ2-7; 7 bases fit TRBD1. Per germline, CDR1 MNHEY and CDR2 SVGAGI. V lost 0 bases and J lost 2; bases outside the gene matches: 4. The length of the CDR3 is 15 residues. This CDR3 reads CASSYSDRDAYEQYF. CDR3 nucleotide sequence: TGTGCCAGCAGTTACTCTGACAGGGATGCCTACGAGCAGTACTTC.

This clone was counted between two and nine times. This sequence joins TRBV25-1 and TRBJ1-2, with D hard to call. The length of the CDR3 is 14 residues. Germline CDR1 and CDR2: MGHDK and SYGVNS. Trimming removed 6 bases at V and 0 bases at J, with 11 bases between. This chain's CDR3 is CASRHSQANYGYTF. As DNA, the CDR3 is TGTGCCAGCAGGCACAGTCAAGCTAACTATGGCTACACCTTC.

There are a few counts of this clone. This chain links TRBV19 with TRBJ1-1, with 8 positions matching TRBD1. The CDR3 is 14 residues long. Trimming cost V 5 bases and J 3 bases; bases outside gene matches: 5. CDR1 LNHDA and CDR2 SQIVND come from the germline V gene (reference sequence). CDR3 nucleotides: TGTGCCAGTAGTCGGACAGGGAAGGACACTGAAGCTTTCTTT. Translation: CASSRTGKDTEAFF.

This clone turned up a few times. The chain recombines TRBV6-5 with TRBJ2-7; 9 bases are shared with TRBD2. After removal of 4 bases from V and 4 bases from J, the junction contained 8 bases not matched to a gene. The CDR3 length is 15 residues. Germline assignment: CDR1 MNHEY and CDR2 SVGAGI. CDR3 bases: TGTGCCAGCAGTTCTCAAGCGGGGGGCCCGTACGAGCAGTACTTC. Amino acid sequence: CASSSQAGGPYEQYF.

This clone was found a few times. The chain's CDR3 is CASSSASGGVGGEQFF. In nucleotides, the CDR3 is TGTGCCAGCAGCTCGGCTAGCGGGGGGGTTGGGGGTGAGCAGTTCTTC. The chain recombines TRBV5-6 with TRBJ2-1; 12 nucleotides line up with TRBD2. The CDR3 is 16 residues long. Looked up from germline, CDR1 is SGHDT and CDR2 is YYEEEE. J lost 9 bases, V lost 3 bases, and 10 bases had no gene match.

This clone was observed a few times. The V call is TRBV28, the J call TRBJ2-3, with D maybe TRBD2 (5 bases). The CDR3 runs 12 residues. Germline V gene sequence: CDR1 MDHEN, CDR2 SYDVKM. Between the trimmed V and J ends, which lost 7 bases and 11 bases, there was a span of 16 bases. CDR3 nucleotides: TGTGCCAGCACTCCAGGTGCCCGGGAGCAGTATTTT. This gives the protein CASTPGAREQYF.

This chain connects TRBV9 to TRBJ2-5; maybe TRBD1 (6 bases). This CDR3 contains 14 residues. Germline lookup yields CDR1 SGDLS and CDR2 YYNGEE. Trimming cost V 2 bases and J 3 bases, with 11 bases left between them. In DNA form, the CDR3 reads TGTGCCAGCAGCGTCGGATCAGGGGAAGAGACCCAGTACTTC. It codes for CASSVGSGEETQYF.

The V gene is TRBV11-2, the J gene TRBJ1-1; D may be TRBD1 (5 bases). Germline loops: CDR1 SGHAT, CDR2 FQNNGV. The germline V and J ends were trimmed by 0 bases and 1 base, with 12 bases remaining between them. The CDR3 spans 16 residues. The CDR3: CASSLDGGGWNTEAFF. In DNA form, the CDR3 reads TGTGCCAGCAGCTTAGATGGCGGGGGGTGGAACACTGAAGCTTTCTTT. Drawing the rest from reference TRBV11-2 and TRBJ1-1, the complete variable domain is EAGVAQSPRYKIIEKRQSVAFWCNPISGHATLYWYQQILGQGPKLLIQFQNNGVVDDSQLPKDRFSAERLKGVDSTLKIQPAKLEDSAVYLCASSLDGGGWNTEAFFGQGTRLTVV.

The chain has TRBV11-2 and TRBJ1-5; 7 bases are a match to TRBD1. The CDR3 contains 13 residues. J was trimmed by 7 bases and V by 6 bases; bases with no gene match: 6. Looked up from germline, CDR1 is SGHAT and CDR2 is FQNNGV. CDR3 loop: CASSPQGSQPQHF. In nucleotides, the CDR3 is TGTGCCAGCAGTCCACAGGGGTCGCAGCCCCAGCATTTT. Looking up the rest from reference TRBV11-2 and TRBJ1-5 gives the full variable domain: EAGVAQSPRYKIIEKRQSVAFWCNPISGHATLYWYQQILGQGPKLLIQFQNNGVVDDSQLPKDRFSAERLKGVDSTLKIQPAKLEDSAVYLCASSPQGSQPQHFGDGTRLSIL.

The chain has TRBV5-1 and TRBJ2-7; the D gene is possibly TRBD2 (6 bases). From germline, CDR1 is SGHRS and CDR2 YFSETQ. V dropped 4 bases and J dropped 5 bases, with 13 bases sitting between them. The length of the CDR3 is 13 residues. The CDR3 DNA sequence: TGCGCCAGCAGCACGGGGGTGTTAAACGAGCAGTACTTC. Its translation: CASSTGVLNEQYF.

This chain joins TRBV7-6 and TRBJ2-1, with D tentatively TRBD1 (5 bases). The CDR3 is made up of 13 amino acids. With 3 bases removed from V and 13 bases from J, the gap between germline ends came to 16 bases. Germline V gene lookup returns CDR1 SGHVS and CDR2 FNYEAQ. The CDR3 bases are TGTGCCAGCAGCTTGATTGGGGCCTATGCTCAGTTCTTC. It is translated as CASSLIGAYAQFF. Variable domain in full (rest from reference TRBV7-6 and TRBJ2-1): GAGVSQSPRYKVTKRGQDVALRCDPISGHVSLYWYRQALGQGPEFLTYFNYEAQQDKSGLPNDRFSAERPEGSISTLTIQRTEQRDSAMYRCASSLIGAYAQFFGPGTRLTVL.

This clone has a handful of counts. The chain links TRBV5-1 to TRBJ2-3, with TRBD1 as a possible D gene (6 bases). The V gene's germline CDR1 is SGHRS and CDR2 YFSETQ. CDR3 size: 15 residues. V was trimmed by 6 bases and J by 6 bases, leaving 20 bases between them. DNA for the CDR3: TGCGCCAGCAAAGGACAGTCCTGGCCGGGGGATACGCAGTATTTT. Translated, it gives CASKGQSWPGDTQYF.

The chain recombines TRBV27 with TRBJ2-7; D perhaps matches TRBD2 (5 bases). V was pared by 3 bases and J by 0 bases, with 9 bases between. Germline V gene data show CDR1 as MNHEY and CDR2 as SMNVEV (reference sequence). This CDR3 has 14 amino acids. The CDR3 reads CASSLGGHSYEQYF. The CDR3 DNA is TGTGCCAGCAGTTTGGGCGGGCACTCCTACGAGCAGTACTTC.

This clone was observed a handful of times. The rearrangement uses TRBV5-1 and TRBJ2-5; maybe TRBD1 (5 bases). The germline V and J ends were trimmed by 0 bases and 7 bases, with 10 bases remaining between them. Germline V lookup: CDR1 SGHRS, CDR2 YFSETQ. The CDR3 is 13 residues long. For the CDR3, the DNA is TGCGCCAGCAGCTTGGCAGGAAGGGGGACCCAGTACTTC. Residues: CASSLAGRGTQYF.

This clone was picked up a small number of times. This chain connects TRBV30 to TRBJ1-3; TRBD1 aligns across 7 bases. V lost 4 bases, J lost 4 bases, and 7 bases stayed unmatched. This CDR3 contains 14 residues. Germline lookup yields CDR1 GTSNPN and CDR2 SVGIG (reference sequence). The CDR3 here is CAWKEGAGGNTIYF. The CDR3 bases are TGTGCCTGGAAAGAGGGGGCCGGGGGAAACACCATATATTTT.

This clone was picked up a small number of times. This chain joins TRBV19 and TRBJ2-6, with D possibly matching TRBD2 (5 bases). Deletions cut 4 bases from V and 1 base from J, with 20 bases between. This CDR3 contains 19 residues. Germline V gene lookup returns CDR1 LNHDA and CDR2 SQIVND (reference sequence). The CDR3 DNA is TGTGCCAGTAGTACCGGGGAAAGACACAGTGGGTCTGGGGCCAACGTCCTGACTTTC. As protein: CASSTGERHSGSGANVLTF. Full variable domain (remainder filled in from reference TRBV19 and TRBJ2-6): DGGITQSPKYLFRKEGQNVTLSCEQNLNHDAMYWYRQDPGQGLRLIYYSQIVNDFQKGDIAEGYSVSREKKESFPLTVTSAQKNPTAFYLCASSTGERHSGSGANVLTFGAGSRLTVL.

This clone was seen more than once but under ten times. The rearrangement joins TRBV27 to TRBJ1-2; TRBD1 is a possible D gene (5 bases). Trimming stripped 3 bases from V and 8 bases from J, with 13 bases between. Germline loops: CDR1 MNHEY, CDR2 SMNVEV (reference sequence). The CDR3 is 13 residues long. CDR3 coding DNA: TGTGCCAGCAGTTTCAGGGACTCAAGGGGCTACACCTTC. It specifies CASSFRDSRGYTF.

This clone was detected only a few times. This sequence joins TRBV30 and TRBJ2-7; 9 positions match TRBD2. Trimming at V came to 2 bases and at J to 6 bases, leaving 11 bases not matched to a gene. Germline CDR1 GTSNPN, CDR2 SVGIG (reference sequence). The CDR3 runs to 15 residues. The CDR3 DNA sequence: TGTGCCTGGAGTAAGGGCGGGGGGGCCTTGGGCGAGCAGTACTTC. Residues: CAWSKGGGALGEQYF.

This chain links TRBV7-9 with TRBJ1-2; 7 nucleotides align to TRBD1. The CDR3 runs to 14 residues. In germline, CDR1 is SEHNR, CDR2 FQNEAQ (reference sequence). The V gene end was trimmed by 2 bases and the J gene end by 8 bases; junction bases not matched to a gene: 8. DNA for the CDR3: TGTGCCAGCAGCTTAACCGACAGGGTACAGGGCTACACCTTC. This translates into CASSLTDRVQGYTF.